The T cell receptor (beta chain) described here comes from a study of post-analysis software for immune sequencing data. Study-wide results and limits: Significantly lower normalized Chao1 diversity was seen in multiple sclerosis patients than in controls. The F measure placed samples prepared in the same batch into strongly shared clusters. Roughly 5 TRBV segments, TRBV5-6, TRBV5-1 and TRBV20-1 among them, were found more frequent in patients than controls.

To note about this clonotype: The antigen is not known.

Looked up from germline, CDR1 is DFQATT and CDR2 is SNEGSKA (reference sequence). Trimming cost V 6 bases and J 2 bases; bases outside gene matches: 10. This CDR3 has 16 amino acids. Included in the TCR beta cDNA libraries were unique molecular identifiers. Via MiXCR, TCRdb re-called the PCR reads, giving one row per CDR3 protein. The sample lists roughly 800,000 distinct CDR3 sequences, about 53% occurring once. The receptor comes from a girl aged 5 to 17 with multiple sclerosis. Specimen: blood. The chain uses TRBV20-1 and TRBJ2-6; 7 nucleotides align to TRBD2. CDR3 protein: CSASGRDRTGANVLTF. CDR3 bases: TGCAGTGCCAGTGGGAGGGACCGGACTGGGGCCAACGTCCTGACTTTC.